This is a list of T cell receptor beta chains from one sample in a study of early T cells in non-severe SARS-CoV-2 infection. TCRdb used MiXCR to reprocess the 5' RACE reads, holding one entry per CDR3 protein. The sample has over 50,000 distinct CDR3 sequences, approximately 12% seen once; the top ten hold about 3%. Sequenced sample: whole blood. The receptor set was obtained from an adult who was a healthcare worker with PCR-confirmed SARS-CoV-2 infection or an uninfected control (not recorded which). CDR3s include the opening cysteine and the closing phenylalanine or tryptophan. D genes are given only for firm matches. Size values are once, few and many counts, or a class for expanded clones, and some rows have none.

v_call: TRBV20-1; d_call: NA; j_call: TRBJ1-1; clone_size: many; cdr3_nt: TGCAGTGCTAGAGTCGGGGTGGGGAGCACTGAAGCTTTCTTT; cdr3_aa: CSARVGVGSTEAFF
v_call: TRBV2; d_call: TRBD1; j_call: TRBJ2-3; clone_size: many; cdr3_nt: TGTGCCAGCAGATTTGGACAGGGAAAAGCACACGGGACCACAGATACGCAGTATTTT; cdr3_aa: CASRFGQGKAHGTTDTQYF
v_call: TRBV11-3; d_call: TRBD1; j_call: TRBJ1-4; clone_size: many; cdr3_nt: TGTGCCAGCAGCCCGGGGGACAGTTCTCTTGCAACTAATGAAAAACTGTTTTTT; cdr3_aa: CASSPGDSSLATNEKLFF
v_call: TRBV6-2/TRBV6-3; d_call: NA; j_call: TRBJ2-1; clone_size: many; cdr3_nt: TGTGCCAGCAGTTCTGTTTCGGTCAATGAGCAGTTCTTC; cdr3_aa: CASSSVSVNEQFF
v_call: TRBV20-1; d_call: NA; j_call: TRBJ2-5; clone_size: many; cdr3_nt: TGCAGTGCTAGAGATCTGGGGGAAGAGACCCAGTACTTC; cdr3_aa: CSARDLGEETQYF
v_call: TRBV9; d_call: TRBD2; j_call: TRBJ2-3; clone_size: NA; cdr3_nt: TGTGCCAGCGCAGCCCGAGGGCCCCTGCTAGCGGGAGTCTACACAGATACGCAGTATTTT; cdr3_aa: CASAARGPLLAGVYTDTQYF
v_call: TRBV3-1; d_call: TRBD1; j_call: TRBJ2-6; clone_size: many; cdr3_nt: TGTGCCAGCAGCCGAAGACAGGGGAACTCTGGGGCCAACGTCCTGACTTTC; cdr3_aa: CASSRRQGNSGANVLTF
v_call: TRBV6-1; d_call: NA; j_call: TRBJ1-1; clone_size: once; cdr3_nt: TGTGCCAGCCCGGGGTTTGGAGGTGGTGAAGCTTTCTTT; cdr3_aa: CASPGFGGGEAFF
v_call: TRBV5-4; d_call: TRBD2; j_call: TRBJ2-1; clone_size: many; cdr3_nt: TGTGCCAGCAGCTTGCGGCGGGAGGCGTACAATGAGCAGTTCTTC; cdr3_aa: CASSLRREAYNEQFF
v_call: TRBV20-1; d_call: NA; j_call: TRBJ2-3; clone_size: many; cdr3_nt: TGCAGTGCCGGGGGACTTCGCACAGATACGCAGTATTTT; cdr3_aa: CSAGGLRTDTQYF
v_call: TRBV7-3; d_call: NA; j_call: TRBJ2-1; clone_size: many; cdr3_nt: TGTGCCAGCAGCCAGACTAGGAATACTGAGCAGTTCTTC; cdr3_aa: CASSQTRNTEQFF
v_call: TRBV11-3; d_call: NA; j_call: TRBJ1-2; clone_size: many; cdr3_nt: TGTGCCAGCAGCCTCTTCCCACGCTCGCTTCAGGGAAATGGCTACACCTTC; cdr3_aa: CASSLFPRSLQGNGYTF
v_call: TRBV12-3/TRBV12-4; d_call: NA; j_call: TRBJ2-3; clone_size: many; cdr3_nt: TGTGCCAGCAGTTTCAGTCTCACAGATACGCAGTATTTT; cdr3_aa: CASSFSLTDTQYF
v_call: TRBV2; d_call: NA; j_call: TRBJ1-1; clone_size: many; cdr3_nt: TGTGCCAGCAGTGAGGGGGAGGGGAACACTGAAGCTTTCTTT; cdr3_aa: CASSEGEGNTEAFF
v_call: TRBV30; d_call: NA; j_call: TRBJ2-1; clone_size: many; cdr3_nt: TGTGCCTGGAGTGTACCAGGGCTAGAGGGGCAGTTCTTC; cdr3_aa: CAWSVPGLEGQFF
v_call: TRBV5-4; d_call: NA; j_call: TRBJ1-6; clone_size: many; cdr3_nt: TGTGCCAGCAGCTTGATGGGGGAAGTCTCCTATAATTCACCCCTCCACTTT; cdr3_aa: CASSLMGEVSYNSPLHF
v_call: TRBV10-3; d_call: NA; j_call: TRBJ2-7; clone_size: many; cdr3_nt: TGTGCCATCAGTGATCGGGGAAAGGTTGGGTACGAGCAGTACTTC; cdr3_aa: CAISDRGKVGYEQYF
v_call: TRBV18; d_call: TRBD1; j_call: TRBJ2-7; clone_size: many; cdr3_nt: TGTGCCAGCTCACCATATGGACAGGGGGCTGGGGAGCAGTACTTC; cdr3_aa: CASSPYGQGAGEQYF
v_call: TRBV18; d_call: TRBD2; j_call: TRBJ2-1; clone_size: once; cdr3_nt: TGTGCCAGCTCACCGGGACTAGCCAATGAGCAGTTCTTC; cdr3_aa: CASSPGLANEQFF
v_call: TRBV9; d_call: NA; j_call: TRBJ2-6; clone_size: few; cdr3_nt: TGTGCCAGCAGCAGCTCTGGGGCCAACGTCCTGACTTTC; cdr3_aa: CASSSSGANVLTF
v_call: TRBV5-1; d_call: NA; j_call: TRBJ2-3; clone_size: few; cdr3_nt: TGCGCCAGCAGCTTGCCGGGGGGCCCTCCTGCAGATACGCAGTATTTT; cdr3_aa: CASSLPGGPPADTQYF
v_call: TRBV3-1; d_call: NA; j_call: TRBJ2-1; clone_size: NA; cdr3_nt: TGTGCCAGCAGCCAAGATCGAGGTAGCGGCTATAAGCTCTACAATGAGCAGTTCTTC; cdr3_aa: CASSQDRGSGYKLYNEQFF
v_call: TRBV10-3; d_call: TRBD1; j_call: TRBJ2-7; clone_size: many; cdr3_nt: TGTGCCATCAGTGGGGACAGCAGCTACGAGCAGTACTTC; cdr3_aa: CAISGDSSYEQYF
v_call: TRBV19; d_call: TRBD2; j_call: TRBJ2-1; clone_size: medium-sized; cdr3_nt: TGTGCCACCAGTCGTGTAGCGGGGGGGACCTACAATGAGCAGTTCTTC; cdr3_aa: CATSRVAGGTYNEQFF
v_call: TRBV27; d_call: TRBD1; j_call: TRBJ2-3; clone_size: many; cdr3_nt: TGTGCCAGCAGTTCTCTACACATGGACAGGGGAGTTTTGGATACGCAGTATTTT; cdr3_aa: CASSSLHMDRGVLDTQYF
v_call: TRBV10-1; d_call: NA; j_call: TRBJ2-7; clone_size: NA; cdr3_nt: TGCGCCAGCAGTGATGGGCCCTACGAGCAGTACTTC; cdr3_aa: CASSDGPYEQYF
v_call: TRBV7-6; d_call: NA; j_call: TRBJ2-1; clone_size: NA; cdr3_nt: TGTGCCAGCAGCTTCTCGGGGAGTGAGCAGTTCTTC; cdr3_aa: CASSFSGSEQFF